This paragraph reports one TCR beta chain. Antigen: not known. This record belongs to a study of shared clonotypes between healthy human individuals. As for the study in general: The study enrolled a couple of women and three men aged 18 to 49.

Study results and limitations: Non-shared clonotypes displayed generation probabilities falling below those of clonotypes present in all four donors.

The length of the CDR3 is 12 residues. The V gene's germline CDR1 is SEHNR and CDR2 FQNEAQ (reference sequence). Deletions cut 2 bases from V and 5 bases from J, with 7 bases between. Naive CD8 isolation took CD45RO-negative cells positively selected for CCR7 and excluded terminally differentiated effector memory CD45RA+ cells. The authors ran the assay at deep level. Sequencing used immunoSEQ multiplex PCR; TCRdb keeps in-frame clones, though not all of them. The data show around 2,000,000 clones, with 85% to 95% seen just once and 1.1% held by the top ten. This TCR derives from a man aged 18 to 29 in good health. The sample was naive CD8+ T cells sorted from blood. The V gene is TRBV7-9, the J gene TRBJ2-7; a weak D match, TRBD1 (5 bases). Here the CDR3 DNA reads TGTGCCAGCAGCTTATTAGGGGACGAGCAGTACTTC. Protein product: CASSLLGDEQYF.